This T cell receptor (beta chain) was found in a study of blood T cells in healthy people across ages. CDR1 is SGHRS and CDR2 is YFSETQ in the germline V gene. J gave up 5 bases and V 1 base, and 5 bases lay outside the gene matches. The CDR3 contains 14 residues. Remarks on this clonotype: Its target is unknown.

Overall study results and limits: Researchers judged that diversity estimates from one million T cells fell short of true values. The CMV status of each donor remained undetermined, and this could have confounded shifts in expanded clonotypes.

Each sample gave at least 6 million isolated PBMCs. Using a J-beta primer mix together with a sample-barcoded 5' primer, a second PCR was run for about 6 to 11 cycles. A single record per CDR3 protein comes from TCRdb applying MiXCR to the 5' RACE reads. Of over 1,200,000 distinct CDR3 sequences in the sample, 59% were seen once. The receptor was isolated from a man aged 18 to 35 in good health. Material for sequencing was blood. V usage is TRBV5-1 and J usage is TRBJ2-7, with 8 bases that match TRBD1. The CDR3 spells CASSLRTGWDEQYF. As DNA, the CDR3 is TGCGCCAGCAGCTTGAGGACAGGGTGGGACGAGCAGTACTTC. Full variable domain (rest looked up from reference TRBV5-1 and TRBJ2-7): KAGVTQTPRYLIKTRGQQVTLSCSPISGHRSVSWYQQTPGQGLQFLFEYFSETQRNKGNFPGRFSGRQFSNSRSEMNVSTLELGDSALYLCASSLRTGWDEQYFGPGTRLTVT.